This T cell receptor (beta chain) was found in a study of shared clonotypes between healthy human individuals. Findings and caveats of the study: A limitation of the genetic and exposure-history diversity represented arose from few donors. Naive subsets generally exceeded memory subsets in estimated richness.

With respect to this clone: The target antigen is unknown. This sample includes further DNA sequences coding for the same CDR3.

Every subset's genomic DNA went evenly onto several immunoSEQ plates. Generated by immunoSEQ multiplex PCR, the TCRdb table keeps only in-frame clones and is missing some. The sample contains approximately 100,000 clones, roughly 70% of which appear only once. Recent acute infections and vaccinations were absent in the healthy HIV-negative adult donors. The ends were cut back, 1 base at V and 0 bases at J, with 4 bases in the middle. CDR1 and CDR2 (germline): MNHNS, SASEGT. The CDR3 sequence is 15 residues long. Sequencing was carried out using memory CD8+ T cells sorted from blood. Subset denoted: CD45RO+ cells pooled with CCR7-negative TemRA cells. This TCR came from a woman in her twenties or thirties in good health. The chain links TRBV6-1 to TRBJ2-6; D is undetermined. DNA for the CDR3: TGTGCCAGCAGTGAAGGTAGCTCTGGGGCCAACGTCCTGACTTTC. Amino acids: CASSEGSSGANVLTF.